The T cell receptor (beta chain) described here comes from a study of cytomegalovirus exposure and HLA in healthy donors. Study results and limitations: Reported performance of the classifier showed diagnosis of cytomegalovirus status with high specificity and sensitivity. In a later analysis, at a false discovery rate of 0.05, fewer than 20,000 TCR beta sequences matched HLA alleles. Previously analyzed data showed that most TCR beta V segments were productive at a frequency of about 90% or about 30%.

Comment on this clone: Its antigen is not known.

Researchers ran the PCR with 60 Vbeta and 13 Jbeta primers. In the original processing: In a later analysis, 79 million or so unique TCR beta chains included roughly 11 million shared by two or more donors. This table comes from immunoSEQ multiplex PCR, and its TCRdb copy is limited to in-frame clones, with some not included. V and J calls and clone size follow that table, whereas D and trimming were derived from the DNA. Of some 170,000 clones detected, under 80% appear once; the ten largest clones hold roughly 2.5%. Germline lookup yields CDR1 SEHNR and CDR2 FQNEAQ (reference sequence). CDR3 length: 16 amino acids. After removal of 5 bases from V and 2 bases from J, the junction contained 9 bases not matched to a gene.

The sequencing input was PBMCs. This rearrangement joins TRBV7-9 to TRBJ2-5, with TRBD2 matching 9 bases. This TCR was recovered from a human donor in good health. The CDR3 sequence: CASSPLSGGKQETQYF. CDR3 nucleotide sequence: TGTGCCAGCAGCCCACTTAGCGGGGGTAAACAAGAGACCCAGTACTTC.